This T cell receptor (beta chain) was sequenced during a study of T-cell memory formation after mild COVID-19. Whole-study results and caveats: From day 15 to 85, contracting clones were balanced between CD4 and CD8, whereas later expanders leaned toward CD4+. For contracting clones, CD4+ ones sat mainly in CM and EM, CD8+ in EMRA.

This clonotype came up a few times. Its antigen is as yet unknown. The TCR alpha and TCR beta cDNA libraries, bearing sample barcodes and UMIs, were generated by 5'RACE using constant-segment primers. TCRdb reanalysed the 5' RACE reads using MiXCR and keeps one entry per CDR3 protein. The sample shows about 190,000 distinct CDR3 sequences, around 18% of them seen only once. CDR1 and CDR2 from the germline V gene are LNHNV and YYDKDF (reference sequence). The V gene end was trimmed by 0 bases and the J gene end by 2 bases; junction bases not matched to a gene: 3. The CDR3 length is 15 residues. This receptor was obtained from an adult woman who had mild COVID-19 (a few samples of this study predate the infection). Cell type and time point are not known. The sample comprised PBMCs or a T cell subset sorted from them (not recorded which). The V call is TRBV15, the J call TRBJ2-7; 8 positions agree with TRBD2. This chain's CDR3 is CATSREGLAPYEQYF. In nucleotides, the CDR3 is TGTGCCACCAGCAGAGAAGGACTAGCTCCCTACGAGCAGTACTTC.